Detailed here is one TCR beta chain. No antigen is known for it. RNA totalling roughly 0.5 to 1 ug underwent reverse transcription with random hexamers. A multiplex approach, immunoSEQ multiplex PCR, amplified TCR beta CDR3 across 54 Vbeta and 13 Jbeta. In TCRdb, the immunoSEQ multiplex PCR reads were re-called with MiXCR into one record per CDR3 protein. This sample yields roughly 130,000 distinct CDR3 sequences, of which around 96% are seen a single time; about 0.11% belongs to the top ten. CDR3 length: 15 residues. The trim removed 3 bases at V and 3 bases at J, leaving 6 bases unmatched. Germline V gene data show CDR1 as SGHDN and CDR2 as FVKESK. These data are taken from a study of CD8 T cells in Susac syndrome. Study-wide findings and caveats: As the study acknowledged, the number of individuals in its TCR sequencing and HLA analysis was relatively small.

Multiple sclerosis controls were treatment-naive patients with stable or active relapsing-remitting disease. TEMRA cells were FACS-enriched, with CD8+ and CD4+ T cells isolated negatively. The sequence was obtained from a human donor with multiple sclerosis. The sequenced sample consisted of CD4+ T cells from PBMCs. The chain recombines TRBV14 with TRBJ1-2; 8 nucleotides align to TRBD1. CDR3 DNA sequence: TGTGCCAGCAGCCACTGGACAGGGACGGACTATGGCTACACCTTC. Protein: CASSHWTGTDYGYTF.